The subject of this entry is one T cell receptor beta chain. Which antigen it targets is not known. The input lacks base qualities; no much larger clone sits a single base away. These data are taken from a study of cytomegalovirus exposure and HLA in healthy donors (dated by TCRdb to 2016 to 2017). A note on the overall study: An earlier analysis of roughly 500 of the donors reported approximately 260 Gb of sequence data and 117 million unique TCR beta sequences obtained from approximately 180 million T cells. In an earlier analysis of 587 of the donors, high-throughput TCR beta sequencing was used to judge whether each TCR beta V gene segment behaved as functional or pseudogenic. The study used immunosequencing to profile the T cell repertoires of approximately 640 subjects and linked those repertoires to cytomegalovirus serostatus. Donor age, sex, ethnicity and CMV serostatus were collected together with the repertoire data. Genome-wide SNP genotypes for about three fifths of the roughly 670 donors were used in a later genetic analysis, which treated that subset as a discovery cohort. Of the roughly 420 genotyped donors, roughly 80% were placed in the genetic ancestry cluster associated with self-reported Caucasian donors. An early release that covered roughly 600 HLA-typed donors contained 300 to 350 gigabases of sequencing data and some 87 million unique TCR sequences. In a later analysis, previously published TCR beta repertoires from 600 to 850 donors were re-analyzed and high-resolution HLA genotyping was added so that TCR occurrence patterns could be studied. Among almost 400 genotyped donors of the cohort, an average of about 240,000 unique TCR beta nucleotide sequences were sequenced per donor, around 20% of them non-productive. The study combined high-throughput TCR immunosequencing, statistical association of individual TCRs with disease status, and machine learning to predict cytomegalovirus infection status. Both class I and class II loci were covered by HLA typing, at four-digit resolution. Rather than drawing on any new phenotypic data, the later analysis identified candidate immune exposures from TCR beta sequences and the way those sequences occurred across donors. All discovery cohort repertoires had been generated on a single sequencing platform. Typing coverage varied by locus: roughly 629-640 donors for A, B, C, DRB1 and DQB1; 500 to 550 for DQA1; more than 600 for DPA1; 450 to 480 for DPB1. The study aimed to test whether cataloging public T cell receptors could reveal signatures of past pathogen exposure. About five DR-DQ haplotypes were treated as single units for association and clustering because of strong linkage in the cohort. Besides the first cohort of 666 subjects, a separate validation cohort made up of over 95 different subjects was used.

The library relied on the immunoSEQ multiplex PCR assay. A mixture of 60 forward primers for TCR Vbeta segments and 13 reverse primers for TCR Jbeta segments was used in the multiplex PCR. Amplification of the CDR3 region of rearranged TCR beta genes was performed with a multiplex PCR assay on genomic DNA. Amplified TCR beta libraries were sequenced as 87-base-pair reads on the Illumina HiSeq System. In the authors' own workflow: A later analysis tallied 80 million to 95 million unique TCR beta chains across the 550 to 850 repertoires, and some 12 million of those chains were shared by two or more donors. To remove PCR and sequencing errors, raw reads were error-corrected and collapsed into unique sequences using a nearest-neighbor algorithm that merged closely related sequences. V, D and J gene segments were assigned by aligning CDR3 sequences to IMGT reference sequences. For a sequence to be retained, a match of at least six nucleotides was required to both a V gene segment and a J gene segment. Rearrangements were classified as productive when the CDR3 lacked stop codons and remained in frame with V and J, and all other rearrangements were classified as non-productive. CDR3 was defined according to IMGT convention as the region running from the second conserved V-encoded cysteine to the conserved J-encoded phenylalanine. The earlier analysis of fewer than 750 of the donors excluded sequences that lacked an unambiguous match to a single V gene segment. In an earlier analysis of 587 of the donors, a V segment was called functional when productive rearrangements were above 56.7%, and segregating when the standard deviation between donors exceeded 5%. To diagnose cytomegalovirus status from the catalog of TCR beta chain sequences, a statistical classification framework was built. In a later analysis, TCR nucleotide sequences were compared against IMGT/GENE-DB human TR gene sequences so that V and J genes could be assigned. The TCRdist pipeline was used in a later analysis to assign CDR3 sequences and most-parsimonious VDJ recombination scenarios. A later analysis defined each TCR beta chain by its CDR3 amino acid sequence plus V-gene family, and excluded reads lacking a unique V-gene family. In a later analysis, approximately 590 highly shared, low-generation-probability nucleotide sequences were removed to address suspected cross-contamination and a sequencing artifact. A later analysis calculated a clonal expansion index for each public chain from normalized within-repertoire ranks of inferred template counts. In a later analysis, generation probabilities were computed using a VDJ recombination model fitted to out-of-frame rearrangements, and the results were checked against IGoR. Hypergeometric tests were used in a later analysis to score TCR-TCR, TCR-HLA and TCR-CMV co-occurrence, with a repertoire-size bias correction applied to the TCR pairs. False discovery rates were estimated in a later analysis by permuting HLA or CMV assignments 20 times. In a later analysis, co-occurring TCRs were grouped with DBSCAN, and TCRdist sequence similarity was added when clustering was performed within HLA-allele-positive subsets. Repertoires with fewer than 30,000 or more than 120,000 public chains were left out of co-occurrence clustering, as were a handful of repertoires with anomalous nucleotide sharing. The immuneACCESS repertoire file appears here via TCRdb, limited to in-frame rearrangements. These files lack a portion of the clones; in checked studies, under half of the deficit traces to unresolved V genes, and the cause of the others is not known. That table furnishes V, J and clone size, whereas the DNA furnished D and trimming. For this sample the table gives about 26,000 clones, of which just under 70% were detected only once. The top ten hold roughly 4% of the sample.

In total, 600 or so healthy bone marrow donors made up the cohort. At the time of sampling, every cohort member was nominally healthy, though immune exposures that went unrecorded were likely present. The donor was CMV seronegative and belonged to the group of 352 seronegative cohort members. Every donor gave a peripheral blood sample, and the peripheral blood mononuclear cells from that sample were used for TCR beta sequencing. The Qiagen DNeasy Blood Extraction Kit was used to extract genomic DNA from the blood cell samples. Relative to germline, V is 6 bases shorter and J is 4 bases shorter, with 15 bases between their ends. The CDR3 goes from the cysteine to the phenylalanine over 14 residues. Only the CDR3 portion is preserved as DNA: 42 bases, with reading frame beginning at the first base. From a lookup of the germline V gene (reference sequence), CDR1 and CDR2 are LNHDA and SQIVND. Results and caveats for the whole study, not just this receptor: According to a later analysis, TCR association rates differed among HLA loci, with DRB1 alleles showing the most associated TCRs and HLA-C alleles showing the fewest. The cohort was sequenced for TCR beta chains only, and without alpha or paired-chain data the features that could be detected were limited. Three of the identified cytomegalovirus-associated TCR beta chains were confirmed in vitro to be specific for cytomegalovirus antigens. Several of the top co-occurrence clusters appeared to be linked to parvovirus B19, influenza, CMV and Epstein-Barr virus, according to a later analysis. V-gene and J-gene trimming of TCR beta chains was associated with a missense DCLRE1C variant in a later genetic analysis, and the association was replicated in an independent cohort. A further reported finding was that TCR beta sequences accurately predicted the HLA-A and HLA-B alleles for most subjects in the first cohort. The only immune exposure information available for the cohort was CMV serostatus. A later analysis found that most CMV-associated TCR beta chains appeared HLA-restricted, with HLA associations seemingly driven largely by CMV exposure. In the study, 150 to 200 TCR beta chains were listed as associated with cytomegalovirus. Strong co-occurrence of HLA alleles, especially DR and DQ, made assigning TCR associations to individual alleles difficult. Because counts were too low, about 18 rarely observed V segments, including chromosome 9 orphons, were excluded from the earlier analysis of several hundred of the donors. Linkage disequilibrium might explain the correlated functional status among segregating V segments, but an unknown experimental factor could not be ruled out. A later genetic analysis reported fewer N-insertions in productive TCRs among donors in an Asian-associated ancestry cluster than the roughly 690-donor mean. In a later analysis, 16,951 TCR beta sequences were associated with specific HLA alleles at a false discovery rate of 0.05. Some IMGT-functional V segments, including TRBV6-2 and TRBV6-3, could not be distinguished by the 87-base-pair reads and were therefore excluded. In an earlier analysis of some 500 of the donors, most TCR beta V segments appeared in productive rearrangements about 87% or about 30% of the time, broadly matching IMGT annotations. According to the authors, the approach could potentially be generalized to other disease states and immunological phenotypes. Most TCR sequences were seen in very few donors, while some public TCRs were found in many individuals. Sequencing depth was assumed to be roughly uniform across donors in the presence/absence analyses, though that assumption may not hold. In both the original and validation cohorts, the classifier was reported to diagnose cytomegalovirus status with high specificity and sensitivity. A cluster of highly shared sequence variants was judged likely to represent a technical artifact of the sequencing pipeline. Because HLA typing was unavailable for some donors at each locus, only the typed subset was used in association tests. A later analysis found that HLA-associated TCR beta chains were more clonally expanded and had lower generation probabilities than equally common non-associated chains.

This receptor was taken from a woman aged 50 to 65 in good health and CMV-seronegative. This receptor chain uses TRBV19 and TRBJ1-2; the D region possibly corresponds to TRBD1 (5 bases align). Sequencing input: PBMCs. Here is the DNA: TGTGCCAGTAGGCTACAGCAGGGTAGCTATGGCTACACCTTC. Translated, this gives CASRLQQGSYGYTF.